The sequence of this T cell receptor (beta chain) was determined in a study of technical replicates of blood from a handful of donors. Sequenced by immunoSEQ multiplex PCR; TCRdb stores in-frame clones only, minus some. There are 87,000 or so clones in the sample; 92% occur only once, and approximately 0.25% lies in the top ten. V dropped 4 bases and J dropped 2 bases, with 14 bases sitting between them. The CDR3 is 15 residues long. Germline CDR1 is SGHRS and CDR2 is YFSETQ. A single count supports this clone. The receptor was isolated from a human donor in good health. Sequencing used T cells isolated from PBMCs. The gene calls are TRBV5-1 and TRBJ2-3; D ambiguous. CDR3 nucleotide sequence: TGCGCCAGCAGCCGAGAAGCCTTCTTCACAGATACGCAGTATTTT. Protein product: CASSREAFFTDTQYF.